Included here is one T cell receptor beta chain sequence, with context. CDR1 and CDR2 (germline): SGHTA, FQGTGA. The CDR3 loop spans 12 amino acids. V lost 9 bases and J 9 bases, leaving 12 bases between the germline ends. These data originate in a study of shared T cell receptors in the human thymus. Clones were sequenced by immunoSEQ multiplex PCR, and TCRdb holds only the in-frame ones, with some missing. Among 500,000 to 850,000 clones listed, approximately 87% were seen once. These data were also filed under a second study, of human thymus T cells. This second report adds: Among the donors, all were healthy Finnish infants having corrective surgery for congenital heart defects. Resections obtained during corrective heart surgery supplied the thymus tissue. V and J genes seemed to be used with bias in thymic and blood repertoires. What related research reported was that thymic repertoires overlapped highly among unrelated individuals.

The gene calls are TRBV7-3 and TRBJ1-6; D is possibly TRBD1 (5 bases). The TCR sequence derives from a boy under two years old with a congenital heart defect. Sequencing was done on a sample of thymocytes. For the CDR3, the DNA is TGTGCCAGTGGGGCGCGCCTTTCACCCCTCCACTTT. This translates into CASGARLSPLHF.